Presented here are 13 T cell receptor beta chains from one specimen sequenced in a study of T cell responses to AZD1222 COVID-19 vaccine. Generated by immunoSEQ multiplex PCR, the TCRdb table keeps only in-frame clones and is missing some. The repertoire holds tens of thousands of clones, with approximately 90% as singletons. This specimen was peripheral blood, taken on day 0 of AZD1222 vaccination. Receptor source: an adult in good health.

The chain combines TRBV5-3 with TRBJ1-6; 8 nucleotides match TRBD1. TRBV5-3 is flagged as an ORF with uncertain function. This CDR3 is 15 amino acids long. The J segment lost 7 bases and the V segment lost 1 base, leaving 4 bases of the junction unmatched. CDR3: CARSLRTGSNSPLHF. CDR3 nucleotide sequence: TGTGCCAGAAGCTTGCGGACAGGGAGCAATTCACCCCTCCACTTT.

The chain links TRBV6-5 to TRBJ1-1, with D unresolved. V lost 3 bases and J lost 0, with 11 bases in between. The CDR3 sequence is 15 residues long. Germline V gene data show CDR1 as MNHEY and CDR2 as SVGAGI. The CDR3 here is CASSYSRSMNTEAFF. DNA for the CDR3: TGTGCCAGCAGTTATTCTCGGTCGATGAACACTGAAGCTTTCTTT.

V is TRBV5-1 and J is TRBJ2-7; either TRBD1 or TRBD2 may supply D (5 bases each). The CDR3 is 15 residues long. V dropped 0 bases and J dropped 1 base, with 11 bases sitting between them. Germline lookup yields CDR1 SGHRS and CDR2 YFSETQ. Written as DNA, the CDR3 is TGCGCCAGCAGCTTGGGAGGGGATTCATCCTACGAGCAGTACTTC. Translated, it gives CASSLGGDSSYEQYF.

The gene calls are TRBV18 and TRBJ2-1, with D perhaps given as TRBD1 or TRBD2 (5 bases each). V shed 0 bases and J shed 14 bases, with 11 bases lying between them. There are 12 residues in the CDR3. Germline V gene data show CDR1 as KGHSH and CDR2 as LQKENI. The CDR3 DNA reads as TGTGCCAGCTCACCACCCGGGGCCGCGAAGTTCTTC. Its protein product is CASSPPGAAKFF.

The CDR3 sequence is CASSLSPPDTQYF. CDR3 DNA: TGTGCCAGCAGTCTAAGCCCTCCAGATACGCAGTATTTT. V gene TRBV6-5 combines with J gene TRBJ2-3, with D uncertain. Trimming pared 5 bases from V and 4 bases from J, leaving 10 bases between. The CDR3 is 13 amino acids. Germline CDR1 is MNHEY and CDR2 is SVGAGI.

This rearrangement joins TRBV6-5 to TRBJ1-6; D ambiguous. Germline CDR1 is MNHEY and CDR2 is SVGAGI. This CDR3 has 14 residues. Deletions cut 6 bases from V and 6 bases from J, with 12 bases between. CDR3 region: CASSREHGNSPLHF. CDR3 coding DNA: TGTGCCAGCAGCCGTGAACACGGTAATTCACCCCTCCACTTT.

This chain joins TRBV28 and TRBJ1-6; 8 bases map to TRBD1. Germline V CDR1 and CDR2: MDHEN, SYDVKM. With 6 bases clipped from V and 9 bases from J, the junction kept 7 bases outside the gene matches. The CDR3 is made up of 14 amino acids. The CDR3 bases are TGTGCCAGCAGACGGGGACAGGTTTCTTCACCCCTCCACTTT. It is translated as CASRRGQVSSPLHF.

DNA for the CDR3: TGCGCCAGCAGCTTAACCGTACTAACTAATGAAAAACTGTTTTTT. Translation: CASSLTVLTNEKLFF. The chain is built from TRBV5-1 and TRBJ1-4; D is unclear. Trimming shortened V by 2 bases and J by 1 base, and 9 bases separated the two germline ends. The CDR3 loop spans 15 amino acids. The germline V gene encodes CDR1 SGHRS and CDR2 YFSETQ. Full variable domain (rest looked up from reference TRBV5-1 and TRBJ1-4): KAGVTQTPRYLIKTRGQQVTLSCSPISGHRSVSWYQQTPGQGLQFLFEYFSETQRNKGNFPGRFSGRQFSNSRSEMNVSTLELGDSALYLCASSLTVLTNEKLFFGSGTQLSVL.

This chain connects TRBV10-3 to TRBJ1-2; D gene unclear. V was clipped by 6 bases and J by 4 bases, with 12 bases between them. CDR3 length equals 13 residues. In germline, CDR1 is ENHRY, CDR2 SYGVKD. The CDR3: CAISPKEGYGYTF. The CDR3 DNA reads as TGTGCCATCAGCCCAAAGGAGGGCTATGGCTACACCTTC.

In DNA, the CDR3 is TGTGCCAGCAGAGATGGACAGGGCAGGACTGAAGCTTTCTTT. It codes for CASRDGQGRTEAFF. This rearrangement joins TRBV27 to TRBJ1-1; 8 bases agree with TRBD1. The V gene end was trimmed by 6 bases and the J gene end by 5 bases; junction bases not matched to a gene: 8. The germline V gene encodes CDR1 MNHEY and CDR2 SMNVEV (reference sequence). This CDR3 region has 14 residues.

The rearrangement uses TRBV5-6 and TRBJ1-3; D is uncertain. Trimming left V 4 bases short and J 0 bases short, with 8 bases between. The V gene's germline CDR1 is SGHDT and CDR2 YYEEEE. This CDR3 region has 14 residues. CDR3 in amino acids: CASSQTPSGNTIYF. The CDR3 DNA follows: TGTGCCAGCAGCCAAACGCCCTCTGGAAACACCATATATTTT.

The chain couples TRBV5-1 to TRBJ1-5; 8 bases are a match to TRBD1. V lost 4 bases to trimming and J lost 7 bases; unmatched junction nucleotides: 10. Looked up from germline, CDR1 is SGHRS and CDR2 is YFSETQ. The CDR3 spans 15 residues. CDR3 coding DNA: TGCGCCAGCAGCCTCTCCGGACAGGGAGGACAGCCCCAGCATTTT. Translated, it gives CASSLSGQGGQPQHF. Looking up the rest from reference TRBV5-1 and TRBJ1-5 gives the full variable domain: KAGVTQTPRYLIKTRGQQVTLSCSPISGHRSVSWYQQTPGQGLQFLFEYFSETQRNKGNFPGRFSGRQFSNSRSEMNVSTLELGDSALYLCASSLSGQGGQPQHFGDGTRLSIL.

The chain uses TRBV15 and TRBJ2-1; D call uncertain. The CDR3 consists of 14 residues. V was trimmed by 0 bases and J by 9 bases, leaving 12 bases between them. The germline V gene has CDR1 LNHNV and CDR2 YYDKDF (reference sequence). CDR3 bases: TGTGCCACCAGCAGAGATAAGGCCCCCAGTGAGCAGTTCTTC. This encodes CATSRDKAPSEQFF.